The rows below give T cell receptor beta chains drawn from one sample of a study of cytomegalovirus exposure and HLA in healthy donors. Here immunoSEQ multiplex PCR was the method, and the copy in TCRdb shows in-frame clones only, minus some. The table has 90,000 to 100,000 clones, roughly 76% seen once. Sequenced sample: PBMCs. Receptor source: a female donor in good health and CMV-seronegative. Both conserved end residues are part of each CDR3. A D gene is named only where the DNA matches it firmly. A row's size may be missing; if present it is once, few, many or a size class.

abundance	j_gene	len	d_gene	v_gene	CDR3aa	CDR3nt
-	TRBJ2-1	15	TRBD2	TRBV6-1	CASSTPGLAGNEQFF	TGTGCCAGCAGTACACCGGGACTAGCGGGCAATGAGCAGTTCTTC
-	TRBJ1-1	15	TRBD1	TRBV25-1	CASRPFGQGATEAFF	TGTGCCAGCAGACCCTTCGGACAGGGAGCCACTGAAGCTTTCTTT
once	TRBJ1-2	14	-	TRBV7-9	CASSLSVNDYGYTF	TGTGCCAGCAGCTTATCGGTGAACGACTATGGCTACACCTTC
few	TRBJ1-3	15	-	TRBV5-1	CASSLGSQSGNTIYF	TGCGCCAGCAGCTTGGGCAGTCAGTCTGGAAACACCATATATTTT
few	TRBJ1-1	12	TRBD1	TRBV6-1	CASRPGGPEAFF	TGTGCCAGCAGGCCAGGGGGGCCTGAAGCTTTCTTT
-	TRBJ1-5	13	-	TRBV10-1	CASSGGVNQPQHF	TGCGCCAGCAGTGGCGGAGTTAATCAGCCCCAGCATTTT
few	TRBJ1-1	13	TRBD1	TRBV6-1	CASSTGGPTEAFF	TGTGCCAGCAGTACAGGGGGCCCCACTGAAGCTTTCTTT
-	TRBJ2-3	13	-	TRBV6-5	CASKLTGTDTQYF	TGTGCCAGCAAGCTCACAGGGACAGATACGCAGTATTTT
-	TRBJ1-2	14	TRBD1	TRBV5-1	CASSLGTGTAGYTF	TGCGCCAGCAGCTTGGGGACAGGGACGGCGGGCTACACCTTC
medium-sized	TRBJ2-6	15	TRBD2	TRBV6-6	CASSYRGAGANVLTF	TGTGCCAGCAGTTACCGGGGGGCTGGGGCCAACGTCCTGACTTTC
few	TRBJ1-2	15	-	TRBV9	CASSHGGETNYGYTF	TGTGCCAGCAGCCACGGGGGGGAGACTAACTATGGCTACACCTTC
few	TRBJ1-5	14	TRBD1	TRBV5-4	CASSRQGYNQPQHF	TGTGCCAGCAGCCGACAGGGTTACAATCAGCCCCAGCATTTT
-	TRBJ2-6	18	TRBD1	TRBV4-3	CASSQDTGGWSGANVLTF	TGCGCCAGCAGCCAAGATACAGGGGGTTGGTCTGGGGCCAACGTCCTGACTTTC
-	TRBJ1-3	14	TRBD1	TRBV19	CASRQGFSGNTIYF	TGTGCCAGCAGACAGGGGTTCTCTGGAAACACCATATATTTT
-	TRBJ2-3	15	TRBD2	TRBV6-5	CASSPMGGSTDTQYF	TGTGCCAGCAGCCCAATGGGGGGGTCGACAGATACGCAGTATTTT
-	TRBJ1-2	14	-	TRBV30	CAWSITPGAYGYTF	TGTGCCTGGAGTATTACTCCAGGGGCCTATGGCTACACCTTC
few	TRBJ2-5	15	TRBD2	TRBV7-9	CASSARLAGQETQYF	TGTGCCAGCAGCGCCCGTCTAGCGGGGCAAGAGACCCAGTACTTC
once	TRBJ1-5	15	-	TRBV4-3	CASSQDVLGVQPQHF	TGCGCCAGCAGCCAAGACGTATTAGGGGTACAGCCCCAGCATTTT
few	TRBJ2-3	12	-	TRBV27	CASSARGYTQYF	TGTGCCAGCAGCGCAAGGGGATATACGCAGTATTTT
-	TRBJ2-7	13	-	TRBV9	CASSVVAQGEQYF	TGTGCCAGCAGCGTAGTAGCGCAAGGCGAGCAGTACTTC
-	TRBJ1-1	15	TRBD1	TRBV18	CASSEGQGKNTEAFF	TGTGCCAGCTCAGAGGGACAGGGAAAGAACACTGAAGCTTTCTTT
few	TRBJ2-7	12	TRBD1	TRBV7-9	CSSSETGDEQYF	TGTTCCAGCAGCGAGACAGGGGACGAGCAGTACTTC
once	TRBJ2-3	15	TRBD2	TRBV7-2	CASSPRGGHGDTQYF	TGTGCCAGCAGCCCCCGGGGGGGCCATGGAGATACGCAGTATTTT
-	TRBJ2-1	15	TRBD1	TRBV5-1	CASSLDGTVINEQFF	TGCGCCAGCAGCTTGGACGGGACAGTTATTAATGAGCAGTTCTTC
-	TRBJ1-1	14	-	TRBV6-1	CASRQQLGGTEAFF	TGTGCCAGCAGGCAACAGTTGGGGGGAACTGAAGCTTTCTTT
few	TRBJ2-7	15	-	TRBV4-3	CASSQEETGSYEQYF	TGCGCCAGCAGCCAAGAAGAGACAGGTAGCTACGAGCAGTACTTC
-	TRBJ2-3	15	TRBD1	TRBV6-1	CASSDGTGDTDTQYF	TGTGCCAGCAGTGATGGGACAGGGGACACAGATACGCAGTATTTT
few	TRBJ2-4	16	-	TRBV4-2	CASSPPDSNGKNIQYF	TGTGCCAGCAGCCCGCCGGACAGCAACGGCAAAAACATTCAGTACTTC
-	TRBJ2-2	14	TRBD1	TRBV19	CASHRGRDVGELFF	TGTGCCAGTCACAGGGGGCGCGATGTCGGGGAGCTGTTTTTT
-	TRBJ2-1	16	TRBD2	TRBV7-9	CASSFSGGTLYNEQFF	TGTGCCAGCAGCTTCTCGGGAGGGACACTTTACAATGAGCAGTTCTTC
-	TRBJ2-2	16	-	TRBV28	CASIGGEFGSHGELFF	TGTGCCAGCATAGGGGGGGAATTCGGGAGTCACGGGGAGCTGTTTTTT
few	TRBJ1-1	15	-	TRBV28	CASSLFRTEHTEAFF	TGTGCCAGCAGTTTATTCAGGACAGAGCACACTGAAGCTTTCTTT
few	TRBJ2-3	15	-	TRBV7-2	CASSLDVGLTRVQYF	TGTGCCAGCAGCTTAGACGTGGGCTTGACTAGGGTGCAGTATTTT
many	TRBJ1-1	17	-	TRBV7-6	CASTRSRGGAGETEAFF	TGTGCCAGCACCAGAAGCCGTGGAGGGGCAGGAGAAACTGAAGCTTTCTTT
few	TRBJ1-1	15	-	TRBV4-3	CASSQDRYRRTEAFF	TGCGCCAGCAGCCAAGATCGCTACAGGCGCACTGAAGCTTTCTTT
-	TRBJ1-5	14	-	TRBV6-6	CASSPEASNQPQHF	TGTGCCAGCAGCCCCGAAGCTAGCAATCAGCCCCAGCATTTT
few	TRBJ2-1	15	-	TRBV6-4	CASSDSSGQANEQFF	TGTGCCAGCAGTGACTCTTCAGGGCAGGCCAATGAGCAGTTCTTC
-	TRBJ1-5	15	-	TRBV7-2	CASSLGAMNNQPQHF	TGTGCCAGCAGCTTAGGGGCTATGAACAATCAGCCCCAGCATTTT
-	TRBJ1-2	14	TRBD1	TRBV28	CASTARDRVQGYTF	TGTGCCAGCACCGCACGGGACAGGGTACAAGGCTACACCTTC
-	TRBJ2-1	14	-	TRBV7-9	CASSLQAGYNEQFF	TGTGCCAGCAGCTTACAAGCAGGGTACAATGAGCAGTTCTTC
-	TRBJ2-6	16	TRBD1	TRBV11-2	CASSVGQGAGANVLTF	TGTGCCAGCAGCGTGGGACAGGGGGCTGGGGCCAACGTCCTGACTTTC
-	TRBJ2-3	14	-	TRBV19	CASSDQGSTDTQYF	TGTGCCAGTAGTGATCAGGGTTCCACAGATACGCAGTATTTT